This T cell receptor beta chain appears in the sequencing data of a study of cytomegalovirus exposure and HLA in healthy donors. Study-wide results and limits: A list of roughly 180 TCR beta chains associated with cytomegalovirus was given. In an earlier analysis, about 87% or about 30%: the productive usage of most TCR beta V segments.

Per the germline V gene, CDR1 is MNHNS and CDR2 is SASEGT. The CDR3 is made up of 14 amino acids. The V segment lost 11 bases and the J segment 6 bases; nucleotides outside the gene matches: 12. Despite likely unrecorded immune exposures, the donors were nominally healthy at the time of sampling. Remarks on this clone: Its antigen is not known.

The study ran its PCR with 60 Vbeta and 13 Jbeta primers. Generated by immunoSEQ multiplex PCR, the TCRdb table keeps only in-frame clones and is missing some. Of under 150,000 clones in the sample, 80% were seen once. The sequenced sample consisted of PBMCs. The chain links TRBV6-1 to TRBJ1-5, with 8 positions matching TRBD1. This TCR was recovered from a male donor in good health and CMV-seronegative. DNA of the CDR3: TGTGCCGCCTCCGGGGCAGGGGGCACTCAGCCCCAGCATTTT. Its translation is CAASGAGGTQPQHF.